This is a list of T cell receptor beta chains from one sample in a study of blood T cell repertoires in COVID-19. Measured with immunoSEQ multiplex PCR; TCRdb has only the in-frame clones, and not every one. The table lists 200,000 to 250,000 clones, almost 90% of them singletons, with roughly 14% in the top ten. The sequenced material came from PBMCs or T cells enriched from blood (not recorded which). The source is a woman between 45 and 60 years old with acute COVID-19. Both conserved end residues are part of each CDR3. The D gene is left open where the match is weak. Expanded clones get a size class; other rows say once, few or many, or leave the size out.

>TRBJ2-2|few|-|TRBV24-1
CATSYRAGELFF
TGTGCCACCAGTTACAGGGCCGGGGAGCTGTTTTTT
>TRBJ1-1|once|-|TRBV7-2
CASSLVADGGAFF
TGTGCCAGCAGCTTAGTGGCCGACGGGGGAGCTTTCTTT
>TRBJ1-3|-|-|TRBV30
CAWSSGTLSGNTIYF
TGTGCCTGGAGTTCCGGGACATTATCTGGAAACACCATATATTTT
>TRBJ2-2|-|TRBD1|TRBV7-6
CASSLVTQGVTGELFF
TGTGCCAGCAGCTTAGTGACGCAGGGGGTCACCGGGGAGCTGTTTTTT
>TRBJ1-5|-|-|TRBV27
CASRGRENNQPQHF
TGTGCCTCCAGGGGCAGGGAAAACAATCAGCCCCAGCATTTT
>TRBJ2-7|-|TRBD1|TRBV2
CASTHSGTGYEQYF
TGTGCCAGCACCCATTCCGGGACAGGTTACGAGCAGTACTTC
>TRBJ2-4|-|TRBD2|TRBV6-2/TRBV6-3
CASSLAGVGKNIQYF
TGTGCCAGCAGTCTGGCGGGAGTAGGCAAAAACATTCAGTACTTC
>TRBJ2-1|-|TRBD2|TRBV6-5
CASSTLGGNEQFF
TGTGCCAGCAGTACCTTGGGGGGGAATGAGCAGTTCTTC
>TRBJ2-5|-|TRBD2|TRBV7-9
CASSLGLAGLTQETQYF
TGTGCCAGCAGCTTAGGACTAGCGGGGCTAACCCAAGAGACCCAGTACTTC
>TRBJ1-2|-|-|TRBV18
CASSRGRDGNYGYTF
TGTGCCAGCTCACGAGGCAGAGACGGCAACTATGGCTACACCTTC
>TRBJ2-5|-|-|TRBV19
CASSIVGRVGETQYF
TGTGCCAGTAGTATAGTAGGGAGAGTAGGAGAGACCCAGTACTTC
>TRBJ1-2|-|-|TRBV6-5
CASSYQSVGGYGYTF
TGTGCCAGCAGTTACCAAAGCGTAGGTGGCTATGGCTACACCTTC
>TRBJ2-1|-|TRBD2|TRBV6-2/TRBV6-3
CASSSRSGRDGYEQFF
TGTGCCAGCAGTTCCAGGAGCGGGAGGGACGGGTATGAGCAGTTCTTC
>TRBJ1-6|few|-|TRBV5-4
CASSPWTVGNSPLHF
TGTGCCAGCAGCCCTTGGACAGTGGGTAATTCACCCCTCCACTTT
>TRBJ1-1|-|TRBD1|TRBV29-1
CSTRTGVMNTEAFF
TGCAGCACAAGGACAGGGGTGATGAACACTGAAGCTTTCTTT
>TRBJ1-3|-|-|TRBV27
CASSSSGGGNTIYF
TGTGCCAGCAGTTCTTCTGGGGGCGGAAACACCATATATTTT
>TRBJ1-5|-|-|TRBV12-3/TRBV12-4
CASSFNSNQPQHF
TGTGCCAGCAGTTTTAATAGCAATCAGCCCCAGCATTTT
>TRBJ2-7|-|-|TRBV5-6
CASRSYEQYF
TGTGCCAGCCGTTCCTACGAGCAGTACTTC
>TRBJ1-1|-|-|TRBV30
CAWSHTGTRTEAFF
TGTGCCTGGAGTCACACAGGGACCAGAACTGAAGCTTTCTTT
>TRBJ2-3|-|TRBD2|TRBV5-4
CASSSGLANADTQYF
TGTGCCAGCAGCTCCGGACTAGCGAACGCAGATACGCAGTATTTT
>TRBJ2-3|-|-|TRBV7-3
CASSPATGTDTQYF
TGTGCCAGCAGCCCGGCGACTGGTACAGATACGCAGTATTTT
>TRBJ2-7|-|-|TRBV3-1/TRBV3-2
CASSPLGASAAYEQYF
TGTGCCAGCAGCCCCCTTGGGGCTAGCGCCGCCTACGAGCAGTACTTC
>TRBJ1-1|-|-|TRBV27
CASSLWGRGNTEAFF
TGTGCCAGCAGTTTATGGGGGAGGGGGAACACTGAAGCTTTCTTT
>TRBJ2-1|-|TRBD2|TRBV5-6
CASSLGLAGLWFF
TGTGCCAGCAGCTTGGGACTAGCGGGACTTTGGTTCTTC